This is a list of T cell receptor beta chains from one sample in a study of CD8+ T cells in alopecia areata. Sequencing used immunoSEQ multiplex PCR; TCRdb keeps in-frame clones, though not all of them. The table lists approximately 150,000 clones, 55% of them singletons. Sequencing was done on a sample of CD4+ T cells sorted from blood. All receptors derive from a human donor in good health. Each CDR3 is given with its conserved first and last residue. Each record gives: D gene, clone size, V gene, J gene, CDR3 protein, CDR3 DNA. D genes are given only for firm matches. Some rows have no size entry. The others give once, few or many, or a class for an expanded clone.

D gene: TRBD1
clone size: -
V gene: TRBV29-1
J gene: TRBJ2-3
CDR3 protein: CSVARGLAGTDTQYF
CDR3 DNA: TGCAGCGTTGCGAGGGGGCTAGCAGGGACAGATACGCAGTATTTT

D gene: -
clone size: -
V gene: TRBV7-9
J gene: TRBJ1-2
CDR3 protein: CASSWDRVNYGYTF
CDR3 DNA: TGTGCCAGCAGCTGGGACCGAGTTAACTATGGCTACACCTTC

D gene: -
clone size: -
V gene: TRBV2
J gene: TRBJ2-3
CDR3 protein: CASSVQGLGTDTQYF
CDR3 DNA: TGTGCCAGCAGTGTCCAGGGCCTCGGGACAGATACGCAGTATTTT

D gene: -
clone size: few
V gene: TRBV28
J gene: TRBJ1-5
CDR3 protein: CASSLNRDSNQPQHF
CDR3 DNA: TGTGCCAGCAGTTTGAACAGGGATAGCAATCAGCCCCAGCATTTT

D gene: -
clone size: -
V gene: TRBV6-1
J gene: TRBJ2-3
CDR3 protein: CASSDWGGAKDTQYF
CDR3 DNA: TGTGCCAGCAGTGATTGGGGGGGCGCGAAAGATACGCAGTATTTT

D gene: -
clone size: -
V gene: TRBV6-6
J gene: TRBJ2-6
CDR3 protein: CASNAGSGANVLTF
CDR3 DNA: TGTGCCAGCAACGCGGGTTCTGGGGCCAACGTCCTGACTTTC

D gene: -
clone size: -
V gene: TRBV6-5
J gene: TRBJ1-4
CDR3 protein: CAIKSGSNEKLFF
CDR3 DNA: TGTGCCATCAAATCAGGGTCTAATGAAAAACTGTTTTTT

D gene: -
clone size: once
V gene: TRBV29-1
J gene: TRBJ2-7
CDR3 protein: CSVGGYEQYF
CDR3 DNA: TGCAGCGTTGGAGGATACGAGCAGTACTTC

D gene: -
clone size: -
V gene: TRBV29-1
J gene: TRBJ1-1
CDR3 protein: CSVRTPKGEAFF
CDR3 DNA: TGCAGCGTCCGGACACCGAAAGGTGAAGCTTTCTTT

D gene: -
clone size: -
V gene: TRBV29-1
J gene: TRBJ1-1
CDR3 protein: CSGSDRLNTEAFF
CDR3 DNA: TGCAGCGGATCGGACAGACTGAACACTGAAGCTTTCTTT

D gene: -
clone size: few
V gene: TRBV5-1
J gene: TRBJ1-1
CDR3 protein: CASSLGIWGTEAFF
CDR3 DNA: TGCGCCAGCAGCTTGGGGATTTGGGGCACTGAAGCTTTCTTT

D gene: -
clone size: -
V gene: TRBV5-1
J gene: TRBJ2-7
CDR3 protein: CASSRDTYEQYF
CDR3 DNA: TGCGCCAGCAGCCGGGACACTTACGAGCAGTACTTC

D gene: TRBD1
clone size: -
V gene: TRBV19
J gene: TRBJ1-2
CDR3 protein: CASSVPGQGRGYGYTF
CDR3 DNA: TGTGCCAGTAGCGTCCCGGGACAGGGAAGGGGCTATGGCTACACCTTC

D gene: -
clone size: -
V gene: TRBV27
J gene: TRBJ1-2
CDR3 protein: CARYVLTDDDYGYTF
CDR3 DNA: TGTGCCAGATACGTTCTAACAGACGATGATTATGGCTACACCTTC

D gene: TRBD1
clone size: -
V gene: TRBV2
J gene: TRBJ2-5
CDR3 protein: CASSTGVETQYF
CDR3 DNA: TGTGCCAGCAGTACAGGGGTTGAGACCCAGTACTTC

D gene: TRBD2
clone size: -
V gene: TRBV18
J gene: TRBJ2-3
CDR3 protein: CASSPFRLAGVGTDTQYF
CDR3 DNA: TGTGCCAGCTCACCGTTCCGGCTAGCGGGAGTTGGCACAGATACGCAGTATTTT

D gene: TRBD1
clone size: -
V gene: TRBV6-6
J gene: TRBJ2-7
CDR3 protein: CASSPAFGQGPEQYF
CDR3 DNA: TGTGCCAGCAGCCCTGCATTTGGACAGGGCCCCGAGCAGTACTTC

D gene: -
clone size: -
V gene: TRBV29-1
J gene: TRBJ2-1
CDR3 protein: CSGGGRMGNEQFF
CDR3 DNA: TGCAGCGGTGGGGGGAGAATGGGGAATGAGCAGTTCTTC

D gene: -
clone size: few
V gene: TRBV4-1
J gene: TRBJ2-3
CDR3 protein: CASSPVGSDTQYF
CDR3 DNA: TGCGCCAGCAGCCCGGTTGGTTCTGATACGCAGTATTTT

D gene: TRBD1
clone size: -
V gene: TRBV7-2
J gene: TRBJ2-3
CDR3 protein: CASSRKGAGTDTQYF
CDR3 DNA: TGTGCCAGCAGCCGGAAGGGGGCCGGCACAGATACGCAGTATTTT

D gene: TRBD1
clone size: -
V gene: TRBV29-1
J gene: TRBJ2-4
CDR3 protein: CSAQGDAQRAKNIQYF
CDR3 DNA: TGCAGCGCTCAGGGGGACGCCCAAAGAGCCAAAAACATTCAGTACTTC

D gene: TRBD2
clone size: -
V gene: TRBV29-1
J gene: TRBJ2-2
CDR3 protein: CSVRVDGGRVTGELFF
CDR3 DNA: TGCAGCGTTCGGGTGGACGGCGGGAGGGTCACCGGGGAGCTGTTTTTT

D gene: -
clone size: -
V gene: TRBV2
J gene: TRBJ1-2
CDR3 protein: CASSYSWGLPYGYTF
CDR3 DNA: TGTGCCAGCAGTTACTCGTGGGGGCTGCCCTATGGCTACACCTTC

D gene: -
clone size: -
V gene: TRBV5-1
J gene: TRBJ2-2
CDR3 protein: CASSIQGLNTGELFF
CDR3 DNA: TGCGCCAGCAGTATCCAGGGCTTGAACACCGGGGAGCTGTTTTTT

D gene: -
clone size: few
V gene: TRBV7-7
J gene: TRBJ2-1
CDR3 protein: CASSLDIRNNEQFF
CDR3 DNA: TGTGCTAGCAGCTTAGATATTCGGAACAATGAGCAGTTCTTC

D gene: -
clone size: -
V gene: TRBV6-6
J gene: TRBJ2-2
CDR3 protein: CASSPRWRALGGELFF
CDR3 DNA: TGTGCCAGCAGTCCCCGCTGGCGGGCCCTGGGCGGGGAGCTGTTTTTT